This is a list of T cell receptor beta chains from one sample in a study of Ad26.COV2.S vaccination and SARS-CoV-2 variants. Sequencing was performed with immunoSEQ multiplex PCR; in TCRdb, only in-frame clones are kept and a portion is missing. The data contain over 400,000 clones, about 90% of them singletons. The sequenced sample was peripheral blood, obtained in a trial of Ad26.COV2.S vaccine versus placebo. Receptors originate from a person between 18 and 65 years old who received the Ad26.COV2.S COVID-19 vaccine or a placebo. The CDR3 runs from the conserved cysteine through the conserved F or W. The order of the fields is clone size, V gene, CDR3 protein. The size entry is marked missing in some rows and otherwise reads once, few, many or a size class.

clone size: NA; V gene: TRBV4-3; CDR3 protein: CASSPRVGDGEQFF
clone size: NA; V gene: TRBV19; CDR3 protein: CASSIQDANTGELFF
clone size: once; V gene: TRBV28; CDR3 protein: CASSQHYEQYF
clone size: NA; V gene: TRBV4-1; CDR3 protein: CASSQGIGGLNQPQHF
clone size: NA; V gene: TRBV7-6; CDR3 protein: CASSLEPSGSLSEQFF
clone size: NA; V gene: TRBV6-6; CDR3 protein: CASSMTENTEAFF
clone size: NA; V gene: TRBV7-9; CDR3 protein: CASSSPGTVLEDSPLHF
clone size: NA; V gene: TRBV27; CDR3 protein: CASKGGYGEAFF
clone size: NA; V gene: TRBV14; CDR3 protein: CASSQDRVGPPLHF
clone size: once; V gene: TRBV20-1; CDR3 protein: CSASGDQPQHF
clone size: NA; V gene: TRBV27; CDR3 protein: CASSPTPSGDDIQYF
clone size: NA; V gene: TRBV24-1; CDR3 protein: CATGELAGVQETQYF
clone size: NA; V gene: TRBV11-3; CDR3 protein: CASSLGGHPETQYF
clone size: NA; V gene: TRBV2; CDR3 protein: CASRSDRTTSAFF
clone size: NA; V gene: TRBV19; CDR3 protein: CASSIDRLSTNEKLFF
clone size: once; V gene: TRBV13; CDR3 protein: CASSLMRGGTYEQYF
clone size: NA; V gene: TRBV9; CDR3 protein: CASSASSGGANEQFF
clone size: NA; V gene: TRBV6-6; CDR3 protein: CASSFLNTDTQYF
clone size: NA; V gene: TRBV19; CDR3 protein: CASKTGTGNTEAFF
clone size: NA; V gene: TRBV5-6; CDR3 protein: CASSHRGLTVSSYEQYF
clone size: once; V gene: TRBV29-1; CDR3 protein: CSAKSGYEQYF
clone size: NA; V gene: TRBV7-9; CDR3 protein: CASSWGLAGASQETQYF
clone size: NA; V gene: TRBV28; CDR3 protein: CASSPHTGKNTEAFF
clone size: NA; V gene: TRBV7-9; CDR3 protein: CASSLVRRAEGGYTF
clone size: NA; V gene: TRBV3-1/TRBV3-2; CDR3 protein: CASSQDRTGQETQYF
clone size: NA; V gene: TRBV30; CDR3 protein: CAWSVLGYEQYF
clone size: NA; V gene: TRBV4-3; CDR3 protein: CASSQDLTLNIQYF
clone size: NA; V gene: TRBV4-3; CDR3 protein: CASSLGTGSGTDTQYF
clone size: NA; V gene: TRBV2; CDR3 protein: CASTTGRLSNQPQHF
clone size: NA; V gene: TRBV5-8; CDR3 protein: CASSPKYEQYF
clone size: NA; V gene: TRBV2; CDR3 protein: CASRARWATYEQYF
clone size: NA; V gene: TRBV3-1/TRBV3-2; CDR3 protein: CASSQELRVGYGYTF
clone size: NA; V gene: TRBV5-6; CDR3 protein: CASSLPTGGLVEQFF
clone size: NA; V gene: TRBV4-3; CDR3 protein: CASSQTAEATRPSTDTQYF
clone size: NA; V gene: TRBV21-1; CDR3 protein: CASSSFRVGRSRNSEAFF
clone size: few; V gene: TRBV19; CDR3 protein: CASSKQRPGQADTQYF
clone size: NA; V gene: TRBV7-2; CDR3 protein: CASSSAGGYQETQYF
clone size: NA; V gene: TRBV4-3; CDR3 protein: CASSQEGGTTGPNQPQHF
clone size: NA; V gene: TRBV28; CDR3 protein: CASSSPAGGSNQPQHF
clone size: NA; V gene: TRBV29-1; CDR3 protein: CSVSPTGRNEKLFF
clone size: NA; V gene: TRBV18; CDR3 protein: CASSPPGLAGGPYNEQFF
clone size: few; V gene: TRBV28; CDR3 protein: CASSRTGGMNSPLHF